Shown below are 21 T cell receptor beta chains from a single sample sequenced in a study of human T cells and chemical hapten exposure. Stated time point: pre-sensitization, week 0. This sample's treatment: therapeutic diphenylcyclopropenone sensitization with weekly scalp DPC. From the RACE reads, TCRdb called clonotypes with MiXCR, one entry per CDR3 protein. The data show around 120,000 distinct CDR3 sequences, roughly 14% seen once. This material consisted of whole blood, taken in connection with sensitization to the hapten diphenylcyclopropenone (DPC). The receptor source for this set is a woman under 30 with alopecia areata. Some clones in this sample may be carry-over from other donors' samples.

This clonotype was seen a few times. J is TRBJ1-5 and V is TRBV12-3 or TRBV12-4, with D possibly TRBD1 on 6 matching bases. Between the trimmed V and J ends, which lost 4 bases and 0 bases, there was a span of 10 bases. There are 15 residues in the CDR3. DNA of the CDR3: TGTGCCAGCAGTTATCTACAGGGTAGCAATCAGCCCCAGCATTTT. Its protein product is CASSYLQGSNQPQHF.

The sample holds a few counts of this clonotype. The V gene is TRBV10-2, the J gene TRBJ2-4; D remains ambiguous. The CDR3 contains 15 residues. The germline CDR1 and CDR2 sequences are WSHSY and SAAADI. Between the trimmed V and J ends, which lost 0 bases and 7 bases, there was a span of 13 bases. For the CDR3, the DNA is TGCGCCAGCAGTGAGTCGATGGGCCTAGGGAACATTCAGTACTTC. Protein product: CASSESMGLGNIQYF.

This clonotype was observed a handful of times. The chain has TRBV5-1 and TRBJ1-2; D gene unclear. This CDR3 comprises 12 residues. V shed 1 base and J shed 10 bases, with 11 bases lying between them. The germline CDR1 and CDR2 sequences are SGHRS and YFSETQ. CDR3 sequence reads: CASSLIGGDYTF. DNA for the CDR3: TGCGCCAGCAGCTTGATTGGTGGAGACTACACCTTC.

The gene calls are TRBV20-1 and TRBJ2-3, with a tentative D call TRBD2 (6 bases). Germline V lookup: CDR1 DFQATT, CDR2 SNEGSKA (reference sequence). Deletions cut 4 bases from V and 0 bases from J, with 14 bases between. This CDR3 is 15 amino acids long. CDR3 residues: CSATRGGPSTDTQYF. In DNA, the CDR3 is TGCAGTGCTACCCGAGGAGGGCCGAGCACAGATACGCAGTATTTT.

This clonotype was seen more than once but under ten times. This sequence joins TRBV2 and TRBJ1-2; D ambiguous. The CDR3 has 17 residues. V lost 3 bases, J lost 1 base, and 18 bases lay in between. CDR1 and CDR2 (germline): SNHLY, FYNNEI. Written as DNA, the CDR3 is TGTGCCAGCAGTGAGAAGGAGTCTTTCACTTTTAACTATGGCTACACCTTC. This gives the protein CASSEKESFTFNYGYTF.

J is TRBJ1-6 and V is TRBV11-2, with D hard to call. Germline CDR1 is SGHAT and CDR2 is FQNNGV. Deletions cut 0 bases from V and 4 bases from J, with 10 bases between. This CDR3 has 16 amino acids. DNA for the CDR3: TGTGCCAGCAGCTTAGAGGGCAGCTTGTATAATTCACCCCTCCACTTT. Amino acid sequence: CASSLEGSLYNSPLHF.

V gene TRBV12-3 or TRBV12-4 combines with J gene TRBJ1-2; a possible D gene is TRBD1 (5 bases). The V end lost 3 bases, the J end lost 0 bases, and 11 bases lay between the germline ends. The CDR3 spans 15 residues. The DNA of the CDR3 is TGTGCCAGCAGTTTCGTACAGGCACCTAACTATGGCTACACCTTC. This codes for CASSFVQAPNYGYTF.

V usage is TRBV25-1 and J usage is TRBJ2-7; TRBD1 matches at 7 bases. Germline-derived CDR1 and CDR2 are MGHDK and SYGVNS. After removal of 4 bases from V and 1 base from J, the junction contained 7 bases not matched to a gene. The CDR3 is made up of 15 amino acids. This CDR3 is CASSGTGALSYEQYF. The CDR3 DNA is TGTGCCAGCAGTGGAACAGGGGCCCTTTCCTACGAGCAGTACTTC.

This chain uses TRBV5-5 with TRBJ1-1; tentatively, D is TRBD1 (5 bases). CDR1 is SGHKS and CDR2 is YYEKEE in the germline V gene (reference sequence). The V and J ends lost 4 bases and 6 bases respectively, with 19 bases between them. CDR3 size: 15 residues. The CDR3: CASSVDGGWMAEAFF. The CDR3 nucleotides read TGTGCCAGCAGCGTAGACGGGGGATGGATGGCTGAAGCTTTCTTT.

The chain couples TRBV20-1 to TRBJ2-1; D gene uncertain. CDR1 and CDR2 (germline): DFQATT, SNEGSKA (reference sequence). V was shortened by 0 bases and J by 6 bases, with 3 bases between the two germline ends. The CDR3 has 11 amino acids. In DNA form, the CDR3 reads TGCAGTGCTAGAGAGATCAATGAGCAGTTCTTC. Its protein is CSAREINEQFF.

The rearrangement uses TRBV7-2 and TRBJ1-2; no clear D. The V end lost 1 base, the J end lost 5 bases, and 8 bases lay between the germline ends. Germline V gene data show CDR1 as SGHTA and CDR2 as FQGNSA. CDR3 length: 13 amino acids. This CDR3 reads CASSLDSGYGYTF. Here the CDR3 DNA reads TGTGCCAGCAGCTTAGACTCAGGATATGGCTACACCTTC.

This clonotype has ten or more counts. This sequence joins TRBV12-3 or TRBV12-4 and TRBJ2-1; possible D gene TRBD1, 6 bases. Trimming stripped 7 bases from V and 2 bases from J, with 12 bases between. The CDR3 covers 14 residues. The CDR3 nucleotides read TGTGCCAGCACCCGCAGGGGAACCTACAATGAGCAGTTCTTC. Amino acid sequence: CASTRRGTYNEQFF.

The CDR3 region has the DNA TGTGCCAGCAGCTTAGTGGGCGGGGAGCTGTTTTTT. Amino acids: CASSLVGGELFF. The gene calls are TRBV7-2 and TRBJ2-2; D not resolved. Per the germline V gene, CDR1 is SGHTA and CDR2 is FQGNSA. The germline V and J ends were trimmed by 1 base and 7 bases, with 4 bases remaining between them. The CDR3 has 12 amino acids.

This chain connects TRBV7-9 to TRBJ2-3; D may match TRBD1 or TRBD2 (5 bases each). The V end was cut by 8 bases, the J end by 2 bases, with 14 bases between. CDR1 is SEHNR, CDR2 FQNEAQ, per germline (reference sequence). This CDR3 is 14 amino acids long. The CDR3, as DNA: TGTGCCAGCCTGAGGGACGGCCACACAGATACGCAGTATTTT. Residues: CASLRDGHTDTQYF.

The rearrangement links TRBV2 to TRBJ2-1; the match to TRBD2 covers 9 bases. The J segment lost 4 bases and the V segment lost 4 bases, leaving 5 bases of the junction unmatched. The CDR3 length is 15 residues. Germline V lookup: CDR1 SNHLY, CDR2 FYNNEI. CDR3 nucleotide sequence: TGTGCCAGCAGTGGGTCTAGCGGGGTGTACAATGAGCAGTTCTTC. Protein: CASSGSSGVYNEQFF.

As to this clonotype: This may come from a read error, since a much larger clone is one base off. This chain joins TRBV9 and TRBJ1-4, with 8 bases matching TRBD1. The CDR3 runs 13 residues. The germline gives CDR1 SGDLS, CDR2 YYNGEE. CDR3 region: CVSSADRVEKLFF. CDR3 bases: TGTGTCAGCAGCGCGGACAGGGTTGAAAAACTGTTTTTT.

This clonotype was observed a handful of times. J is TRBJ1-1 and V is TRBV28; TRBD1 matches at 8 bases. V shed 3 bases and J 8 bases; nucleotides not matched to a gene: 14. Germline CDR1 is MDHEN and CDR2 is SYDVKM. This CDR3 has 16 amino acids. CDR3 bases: TGTGCCAGCAGTTTGTGGGGTGTGACAGGGGCCACCGAAGCTTTCTTT. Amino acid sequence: CASSLWGVTGATEAFF.

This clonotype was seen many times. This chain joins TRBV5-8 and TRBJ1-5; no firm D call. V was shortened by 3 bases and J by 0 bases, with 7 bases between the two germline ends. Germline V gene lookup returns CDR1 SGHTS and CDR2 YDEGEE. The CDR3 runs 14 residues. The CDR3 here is CASSWVDSNQPQHF. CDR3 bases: TGTGCCAGCAGCTGGGTGGATAGCAATCAGCCCCAGCATTTT.

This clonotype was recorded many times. CDR3 DNA sequence: TGTGCCAGCAGTTTATTTTATCGGGCTAGCGGGGGGGCCGGAGATACGCAGTATTTT. This gives the protein CASSLFYRASGGAGDTQYF. The chain has TRBV28 and TRBJ2-3, with 12 nucleotides matching TRBD2. V lost 1 base, J lost 5 bases, and 13 bases stayed unmatched. Germline assignment: CDR1 MDHEN and CDR2 SYDVKM. This CDR3 spans 19 amino acids. The variable domain in full, with the rest retrieved from reference TRBV28 and TRBJ2-3, is DVKVTQSSRYLVKRTGEKVFLECVQDMDHENMFWYRQDPGLGLRLIYFSYDVKMKEKGDIPEGYSVSREKKERFSLILESASTNQTSMYLCASSLFYRASGGAGDTQYFGPGTRLTVL.

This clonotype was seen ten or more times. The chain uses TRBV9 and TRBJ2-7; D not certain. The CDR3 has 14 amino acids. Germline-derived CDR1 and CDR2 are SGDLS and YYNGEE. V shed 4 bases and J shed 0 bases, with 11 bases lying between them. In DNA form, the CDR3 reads TGTGCCAGCAGCCCCCGGTGGGGCTCCTACGAGCAGTACTTC. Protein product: CASSPRWGSYEQYF.

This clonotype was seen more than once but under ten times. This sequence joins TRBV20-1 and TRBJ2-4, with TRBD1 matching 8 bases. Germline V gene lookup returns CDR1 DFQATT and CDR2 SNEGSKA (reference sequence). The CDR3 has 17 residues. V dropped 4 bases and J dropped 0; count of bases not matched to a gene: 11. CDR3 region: CSAMGQDLHLAKNIQYF. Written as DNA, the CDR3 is TGCAGTGCTATGGGACAGGACCTCCACCTAGCCAAAAACATTCAGTACTTC.